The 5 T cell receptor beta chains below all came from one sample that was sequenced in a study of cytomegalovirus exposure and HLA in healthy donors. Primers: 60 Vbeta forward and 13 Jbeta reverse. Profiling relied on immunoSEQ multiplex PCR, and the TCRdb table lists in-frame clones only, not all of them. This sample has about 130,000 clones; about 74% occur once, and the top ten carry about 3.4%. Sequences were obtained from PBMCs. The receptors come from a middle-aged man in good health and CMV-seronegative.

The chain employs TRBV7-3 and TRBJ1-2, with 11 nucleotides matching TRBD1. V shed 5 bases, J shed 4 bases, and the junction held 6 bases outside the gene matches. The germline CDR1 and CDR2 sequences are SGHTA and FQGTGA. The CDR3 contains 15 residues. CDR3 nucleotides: TGTGCCAGCAGCCCAGGACAGGGGGCGAGCTATGGCTACACCTTC. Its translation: CASSPGQGASYGYTF. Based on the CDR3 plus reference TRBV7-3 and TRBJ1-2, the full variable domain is GAGVSQTPSNKVTEKGKYVELRCDPISGHTALYWYRQSLGQGPEFLIYFQGTGAADDSGLPNDRFFAVRPEGSVSTLKIQRTERGDSAVYLCASSPGQGASYGYTFGSGTRLTVV.

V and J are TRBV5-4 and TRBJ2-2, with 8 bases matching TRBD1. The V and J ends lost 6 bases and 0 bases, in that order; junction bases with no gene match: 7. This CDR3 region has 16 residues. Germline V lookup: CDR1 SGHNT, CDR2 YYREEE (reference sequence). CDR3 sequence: CASTRGQGANTGELFF. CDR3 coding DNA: TGTGCCAGCACCAGAGGACAGGGCGCGAACACCGGGGAGCTGTTTTTT.

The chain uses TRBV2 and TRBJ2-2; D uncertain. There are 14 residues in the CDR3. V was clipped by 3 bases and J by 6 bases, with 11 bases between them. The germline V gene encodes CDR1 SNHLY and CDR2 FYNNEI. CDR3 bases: TGTGCCAGCAGTGATAGGTCGACTTCCGGGGAGCTGTTTTTT. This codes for CASSDRSTSGELFF.

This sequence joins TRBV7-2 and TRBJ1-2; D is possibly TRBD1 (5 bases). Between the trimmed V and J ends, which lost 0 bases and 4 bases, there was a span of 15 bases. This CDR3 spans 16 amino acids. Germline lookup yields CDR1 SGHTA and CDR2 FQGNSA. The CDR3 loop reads CASSLAGGGQSYGYTF. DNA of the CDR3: TGTGCCAGCAGCTTAGCTGGGGGAGGGCAGTCCTATGGCTACACCTTC. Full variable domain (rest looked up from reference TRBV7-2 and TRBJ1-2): GAGVSQSPSNKVTEKGKDVELRCDPISGHTALYWYRQSLGQGLEFLIYFQGNSAPDKSGLPSDRFSAERTGGSVSTLTIQRTQQEDSAVYLCASSLAGGGQSYGYTFGSGTRLTVV.

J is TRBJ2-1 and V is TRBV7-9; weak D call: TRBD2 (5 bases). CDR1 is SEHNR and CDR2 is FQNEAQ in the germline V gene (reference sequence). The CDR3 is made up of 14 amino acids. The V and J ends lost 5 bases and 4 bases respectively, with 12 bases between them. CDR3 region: CASSPISVYNEQFF. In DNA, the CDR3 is TGTGCCAGCAGCCCCATTAGCGTTTACAATGAGCAGTTCTTC.